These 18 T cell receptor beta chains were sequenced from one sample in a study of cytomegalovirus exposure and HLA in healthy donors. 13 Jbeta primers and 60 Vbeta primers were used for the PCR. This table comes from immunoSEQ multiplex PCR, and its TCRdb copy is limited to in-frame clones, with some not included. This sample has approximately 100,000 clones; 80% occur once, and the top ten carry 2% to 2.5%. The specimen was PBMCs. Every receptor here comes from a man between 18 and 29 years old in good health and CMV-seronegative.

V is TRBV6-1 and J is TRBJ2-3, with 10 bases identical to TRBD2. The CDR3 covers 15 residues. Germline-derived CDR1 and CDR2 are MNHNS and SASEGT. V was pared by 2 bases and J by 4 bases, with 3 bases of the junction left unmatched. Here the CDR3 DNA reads TGTGCCAGCAGTGAAAATAGCGGGGGGCCAGATACGCAGTATTTT. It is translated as CASSENSGGPDTQYF.

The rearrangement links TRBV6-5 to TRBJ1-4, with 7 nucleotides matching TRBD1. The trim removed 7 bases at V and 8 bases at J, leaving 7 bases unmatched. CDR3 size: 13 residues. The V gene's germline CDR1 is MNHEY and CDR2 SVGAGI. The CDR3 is CASNGGDSEKLFF. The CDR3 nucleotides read TGTGCCAGCAACGGGGGGGACAGCGAAAAACTGTTTTTT.

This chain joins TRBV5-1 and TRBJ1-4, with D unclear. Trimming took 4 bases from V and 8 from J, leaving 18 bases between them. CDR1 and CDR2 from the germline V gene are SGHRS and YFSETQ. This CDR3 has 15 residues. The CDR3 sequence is CASSPRGVLSEKLFF. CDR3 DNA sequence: TGCGCCAGCAGCCCAAGAGGCGTGTTAAGCGAAAAACTGTTTTTT.

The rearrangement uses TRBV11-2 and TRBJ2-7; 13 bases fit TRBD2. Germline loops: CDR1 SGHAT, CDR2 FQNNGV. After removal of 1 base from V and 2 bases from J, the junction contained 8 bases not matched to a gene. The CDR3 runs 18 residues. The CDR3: CASSLVLAGGPLPYEQYF. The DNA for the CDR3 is TGTGCCAGCAGCTTAGTACTAGCGGGGGGGCCATTGCCCTACGAGCAGTACTTC.

The CDR3 region is CASSLGLNRGEAFF. CDR3 DNA sequence: TGTGCCAGCAGCTTGGGCCTCAACAGGGGCGAAGCTTTCTTT. V is TRBV13 and J is TRBJ1-1; 7 positions match TRBD1. Germline V lookup: CDR1 PRHDT, CDR2 FYEKMQ (reference sequence). The CDR3 length is 14 residues. Trimming cost V 3 bases and J 8 bases; bases outside gene matches: 9.

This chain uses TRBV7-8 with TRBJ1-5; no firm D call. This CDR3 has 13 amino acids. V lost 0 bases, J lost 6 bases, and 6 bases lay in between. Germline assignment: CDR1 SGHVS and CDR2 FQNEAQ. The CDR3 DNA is TGTGCCAGCAGCTTAGCCCGAGGTCAGCCCCAGCATTTT. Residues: CASSLARGQPQHF.

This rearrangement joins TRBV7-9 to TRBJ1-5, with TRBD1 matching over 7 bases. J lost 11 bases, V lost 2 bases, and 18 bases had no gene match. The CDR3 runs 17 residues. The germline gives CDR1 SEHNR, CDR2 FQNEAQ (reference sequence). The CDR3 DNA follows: TGTGCCAGCAGCTTAAGTCCCCGGACAGGTTATCCGCGGGCCCAGCATTTT. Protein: CASSLSPRTGYPRAQHF.

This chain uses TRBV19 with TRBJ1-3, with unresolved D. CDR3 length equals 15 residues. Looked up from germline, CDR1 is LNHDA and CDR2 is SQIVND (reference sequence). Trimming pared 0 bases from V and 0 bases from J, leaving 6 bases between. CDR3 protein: CASSIEPTSGNTIYF. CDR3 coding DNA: TGTGCCAGTAGTATAGAACCTACCTCTGGAAACACCATATATTTT.

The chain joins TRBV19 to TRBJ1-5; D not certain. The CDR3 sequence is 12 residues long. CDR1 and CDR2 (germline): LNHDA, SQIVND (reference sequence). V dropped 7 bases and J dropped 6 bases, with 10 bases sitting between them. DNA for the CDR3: TGTGCCAGTACGCAGGCCCCTCAGCCCCAGCATTTT. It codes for CASTQAPQPQHF.

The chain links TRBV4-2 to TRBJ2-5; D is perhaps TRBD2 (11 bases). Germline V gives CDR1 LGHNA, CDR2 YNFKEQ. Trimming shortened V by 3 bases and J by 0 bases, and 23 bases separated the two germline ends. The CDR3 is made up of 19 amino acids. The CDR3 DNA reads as TGTGCCAGCAGCCAGGGGACAGGGGCTAGCGGGGGGTACCAAGAGACCCAGTACTTC. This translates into CASSQGTGASGGYQETQYF.

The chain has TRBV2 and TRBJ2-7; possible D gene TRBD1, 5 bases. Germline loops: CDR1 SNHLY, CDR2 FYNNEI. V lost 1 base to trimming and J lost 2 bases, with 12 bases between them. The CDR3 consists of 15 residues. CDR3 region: CASSEVQGRPYEQYF. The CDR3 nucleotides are TGTGCCAGCAGTGAAGTTCAGGGAAGACCCTACGAGCAGTACTTC.

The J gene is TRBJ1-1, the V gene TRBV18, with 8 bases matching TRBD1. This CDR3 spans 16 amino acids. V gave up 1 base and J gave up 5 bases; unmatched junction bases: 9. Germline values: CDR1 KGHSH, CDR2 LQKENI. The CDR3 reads CASSPRTGQELTEAFF. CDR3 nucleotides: TGTGCCAGCTCACCACGAACGGGACAGGAGCTGACTGAAGCTTTCTTT.

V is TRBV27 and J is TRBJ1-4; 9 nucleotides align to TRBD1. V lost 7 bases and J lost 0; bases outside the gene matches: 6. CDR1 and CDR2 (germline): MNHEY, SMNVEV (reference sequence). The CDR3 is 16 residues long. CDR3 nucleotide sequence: TGTGCCAGCAAGATACAGGGGGCACCAACTAATGAAAAACTGTTTTTT. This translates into CASKIQGAPTNEKLFF.

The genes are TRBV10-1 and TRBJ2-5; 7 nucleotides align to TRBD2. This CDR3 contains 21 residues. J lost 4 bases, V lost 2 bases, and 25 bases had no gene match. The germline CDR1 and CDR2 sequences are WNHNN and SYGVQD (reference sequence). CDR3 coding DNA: TGCGCCAGCAGTGAGGGAGGGTCCTCTAGTTCCCCGGGACTACCCCCAGAGACCCAGTACTTC. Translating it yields CASSEGGSSSSPGLPPETQYF.

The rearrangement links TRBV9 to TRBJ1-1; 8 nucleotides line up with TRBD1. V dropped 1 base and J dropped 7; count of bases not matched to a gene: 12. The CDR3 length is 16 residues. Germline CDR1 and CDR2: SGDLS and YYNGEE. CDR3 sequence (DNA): TGTGCCAGCAGCGTATTACGGTCAGGGGGCATTGGTGAAGCTTTCTTT. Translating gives CASSVLRSGGIGEAFF.

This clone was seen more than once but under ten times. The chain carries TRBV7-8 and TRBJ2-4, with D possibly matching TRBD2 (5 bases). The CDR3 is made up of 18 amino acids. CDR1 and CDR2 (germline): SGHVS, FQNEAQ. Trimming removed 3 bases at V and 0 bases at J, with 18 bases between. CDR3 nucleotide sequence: TGTGCCAGCAGCTTTAACGCGGGTAACTCGCTAGCCAAAAACATTCAGTACTTC. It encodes CASSFNAGNSLAKNIQYF.

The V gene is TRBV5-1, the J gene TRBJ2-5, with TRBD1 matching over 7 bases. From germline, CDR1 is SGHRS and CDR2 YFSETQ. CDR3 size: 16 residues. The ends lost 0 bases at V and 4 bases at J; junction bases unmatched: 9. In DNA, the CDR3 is TGCGCCAGCAGCTTGGTAGGGGGCCTAAAAGGAGAGACCCAGTACTTC. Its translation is CASSLVGGLKGETQYF.

CDR3 loop: CASSIEGETEAFF. DNA of the CDR3: TGCGCCAGCAGCATAGAAGGAGAAACTGAAGCTTTCTTT. The chain uses TRBV10-2 and TRBJ1-1; D is unclear. The CDR3 has 13 amino acids. Germline V gives CDR1 WSHSY, CDR2 SAAADI. Trimming stripped 6 bases from V and 5 bases from J, with 13 bases between.